This T cell receptor (beta chain) was recorded in a study of shared T cell receptors in the human thymus. Per germline, CDR1 MGHDK and CDR2 SYGVNS. This CDR3 is built from 16 residues. V trimming: 4 bases; J trimming: 3 bases; junction bases outside the gene matches: 10. Assay used: immunoSEQ multiplex PCR; TCRdb lists only in-frame clones, some missing. The data show more than 550,000 clones, 80% to 90% seen once. These records were also assigned to another study, of human thymus T cells.

The clonotype originates from a girl under three years old with a congenital heart defect. The rearrangement joins TRBV25-1 to TRBJ1-2; 8 bases are shared with TRBD1. Sequenced sample: thymocytes. CDR3 bases: TGTGCCAGCAGTGTGACAGGGGACGATACTCACTATGGCTACACCTTC. Translated, it gives CASSVTGDDTHYGYTF.